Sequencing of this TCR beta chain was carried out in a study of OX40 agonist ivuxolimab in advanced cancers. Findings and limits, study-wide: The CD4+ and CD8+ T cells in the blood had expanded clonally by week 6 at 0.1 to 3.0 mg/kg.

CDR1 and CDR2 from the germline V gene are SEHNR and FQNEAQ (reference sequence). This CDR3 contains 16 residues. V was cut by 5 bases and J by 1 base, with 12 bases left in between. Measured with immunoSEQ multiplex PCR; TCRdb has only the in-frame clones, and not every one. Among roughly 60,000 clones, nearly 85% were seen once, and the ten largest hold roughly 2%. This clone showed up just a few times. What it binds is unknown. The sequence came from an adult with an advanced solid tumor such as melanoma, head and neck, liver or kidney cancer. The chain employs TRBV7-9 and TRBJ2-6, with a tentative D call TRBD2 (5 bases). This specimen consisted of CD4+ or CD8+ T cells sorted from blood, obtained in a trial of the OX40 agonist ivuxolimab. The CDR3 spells CASSPPGISGANVLTF. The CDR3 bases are TGTGCCAGCAGCCCTCCGGGAATTTCTGGGGCCAACGTCCTGACTTTC.